This entry is about one T cell receptor beta chain. The data originate from a study of technical replicates of blood from four donors. Libraries were prepared by immunoSEQ multiplex PCR; TCRdb keeps only in-frame clonotypes and omits some of them. The data hold 80,000 or so clones, with 75% to 90% observed a single time. The V end was cut by 2 bases, the J end by 4 bases, with 4 bases between. The germline V gene has CDR1 SEHNR and CDR2 FQNEAQ (reference sequence). There are 12 residues in the CDR3. This TCR derives from a human donor in good health. Some clones in this sample may be carry-over from other donors' samples. The sequencing input was PBMCs. The rearrangement joins TRBV7-9 to TRBJ2-3; no clear D. The CDR3 DNA sequence: TGTGCCAGCAGCTTATCGGCAGATACGCAGTATTTT. It yields the protein CASSLSADTQYF.